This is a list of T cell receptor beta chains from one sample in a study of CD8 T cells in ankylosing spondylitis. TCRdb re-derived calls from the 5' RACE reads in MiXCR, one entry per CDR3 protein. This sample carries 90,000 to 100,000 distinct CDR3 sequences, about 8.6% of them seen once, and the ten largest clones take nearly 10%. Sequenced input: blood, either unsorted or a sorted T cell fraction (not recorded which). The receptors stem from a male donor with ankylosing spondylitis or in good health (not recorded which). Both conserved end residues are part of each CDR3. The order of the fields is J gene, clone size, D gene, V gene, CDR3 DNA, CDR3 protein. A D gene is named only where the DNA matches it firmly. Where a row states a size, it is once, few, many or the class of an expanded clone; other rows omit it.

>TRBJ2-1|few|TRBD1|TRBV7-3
TGTGCCAGCAGCCCCCGGGACAGGGTCTACAATGAGCAGTTCTTC
CASSPRDRVYNEQFF
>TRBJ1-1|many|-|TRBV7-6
TGTGCCAGCAGCTTGCAAGGGGGGACTGAAGCTTTCTTT
CASSLQGGTEAFF
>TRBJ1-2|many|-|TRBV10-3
TGTGCCACCTCGGGACATAGCTATGGCTACACCTTC
CATSGHSYGYTF
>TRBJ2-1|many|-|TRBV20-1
TGCAGTGCGACCGGGAAGGAGGATGAGCAGTTCTTC
CSATGKEDEQFF
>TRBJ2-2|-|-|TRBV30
TGTGCCTGGCAACAGGGGAACACCGGGGAGCTGTTTTTT
CAWQQGNTGELFF
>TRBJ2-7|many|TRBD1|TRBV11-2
TGTGCCAGCAGAGGGACAGGGGGAACCTACGAGCAGTACTTC
CASRGTGGTYEQYF
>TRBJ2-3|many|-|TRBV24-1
TGTGCCACCAGTGATTTGTTAGCAGATACGCAGTATTTT
CATSDLLADTQYF
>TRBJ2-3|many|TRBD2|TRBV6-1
TGTGCCAGCAGCCAAACGAGGCTAGCGGGAGATAGGAGCACAGATACGCAGTATTTT
CASSQTRLAGDRSTDTQYF
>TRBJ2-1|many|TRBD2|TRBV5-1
TGCACCAGCAGCAACGGACCCGGGACTAGCGCTAACAATGAGCAGTTCTTC
CTSSNGPGTSANNEQFF
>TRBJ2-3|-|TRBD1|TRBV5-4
TGTGCCAGCAGCACGGGTCGGACAGGCGTTGATACGCAGTATTTT
CASSTGRTGVDTQYF
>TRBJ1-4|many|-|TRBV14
TGTGCCAGCAGCCAAGGGTCTACAGATGACCCGAAAGAACTGTTTTTT
CASSQGSTDDPKELFF
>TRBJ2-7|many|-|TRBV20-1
TGCAGTGCGCGGGACCCTCGTACCTACGAGCAGTACTTC
CSARDPRTYEQYF
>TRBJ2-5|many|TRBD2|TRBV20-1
TGCAGTGCCGCCCCATTCCTAGCGGGGGGATATACTACCCTTCAAGAGACCCAGTACTTC
CSAAPFLAGGYTTLQETQYF
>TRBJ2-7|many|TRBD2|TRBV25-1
TGTGCCAGCAGTGAATCGACGGGAGGTCCCTACGAGCAGTACTTC
CASSESTGGPYEQYF
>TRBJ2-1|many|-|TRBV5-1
TGCGCCAGCAGCCGCGCGGGACAGTACAATGAGCAGTTCTTC
CASSRAGQYNEQFF
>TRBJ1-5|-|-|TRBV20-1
TGCAGTGCTATCACCGTTGGGCAGCCCCAGCATTTT
CSAITVGQPQHF
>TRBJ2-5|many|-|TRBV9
TGTGCCAGCAGCCCCTTCTTGGCGGCCGCGGAGACCCAGTACTTC
CASSPFLAAAETQYF
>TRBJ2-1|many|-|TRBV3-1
TGTGCCAGCAGCCAAGACTGGGACGGTGAGCAGTTCTTC
CASSQDWDGEQFF
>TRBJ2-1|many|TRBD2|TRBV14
TGTGCCAGCAGCCGGGAGGGTATCTACAATGAGCAGTTCTTC
CASSREGIYNEQFF
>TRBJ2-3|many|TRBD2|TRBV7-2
TGTGCCAGCAGCTTAGGGGTAGCGGGAGTCGTGGATACGCAGTATTTT
CASSLGVAGVVDTQYF
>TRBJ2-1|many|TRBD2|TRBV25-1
TGTGCCAGCACCAACCCCGCTAGCGGGAAATACAATGAGCAGTTCTTC
CASTNPASGKYNEQFF
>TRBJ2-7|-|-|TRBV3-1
TGTGCCAGCAGCTCTCCAGGGTGGGGTAAATACGAGCAGTACTTC
CASSSPGWGKYEQYF
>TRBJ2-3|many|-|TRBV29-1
TGCAGCGTTGGGGTACTCACAGATACGCAGTATTTT
CSVGVLTDTQYF
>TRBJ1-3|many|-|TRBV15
TGTGCCACCGGACCGAGGGCAGGAGGAAACACCATATATTTT
CATGPRAGGNTIYF
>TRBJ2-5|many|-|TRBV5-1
TGTGCCAGCAGCTTTCAAGAGACCCAGTACTTC
CASSFQETQYF
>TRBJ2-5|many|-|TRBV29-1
TGCAGCGTTGCGACAGTCACGGAGACCCAGTACTTC
CSVATVTETQYF
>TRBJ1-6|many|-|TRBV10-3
TGTGCCATCAGGGCGACGGGGGGAAATTCACCCCTCCACTTT
CAIRATGGNSPLHF
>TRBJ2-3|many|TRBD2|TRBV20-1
TGCAGTGCTAGCAGGACTAGCGGGAGTTCTAGCACAGATACGCAGTATTTT
CSASRTSGSSSTDTQYF
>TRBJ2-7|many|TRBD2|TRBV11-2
TGTGCCAGCAGCTTAGTCGGACTAGCGAATGAGCAGTACTTC
CASSLVGLANEQYF
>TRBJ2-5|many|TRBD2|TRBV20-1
TGCAGTGCCGCCTCTAGCGGAACCTTTGAGACCCAGTACTTC
CSAASSGTFETQYF
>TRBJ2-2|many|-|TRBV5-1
TGCGCCAGCAACTCCCCGACCAGGGGTTTGACCGGGGAGCTGTTTTTT
CASNSPTRGLTGELFF
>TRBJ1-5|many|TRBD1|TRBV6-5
TGTGCCAGCAGTCGGACAGGGGGCAATCAGCCCCAGCATTTT
CASSRTGGNQPQHF
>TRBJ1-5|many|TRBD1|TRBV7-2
TGTGCCAGCAGTTCAGACAGGGGAAATCAGCCCCAGCATTTT
CASSSDRGNQPQHF
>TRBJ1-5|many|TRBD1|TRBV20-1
TGCAGTGCGCCCGAGGGGGCCCGCAATCAGCCCCAGCATTTT
CSAPEGARNQPQHF
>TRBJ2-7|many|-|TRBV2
TGTGCCAGCACGGGCGGGGCCTACGAGCAGTACTTC
CASTGGAYEQYF
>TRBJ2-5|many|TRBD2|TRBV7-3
TGTGCCAGCAGCCCCGGGGTAGCGGGGGGAAGTGGAGAGACCCAGTACTTC
CASSPGVAGGSGETQYF